This passage covers 27 T cell receptor beta chains from one sample sequenced in a study of cytomegalovirus exposure and HLA in healthy donors. A multiplex PCR was run with 60 Vbeta primers and 13 Jbeta primers. Method: immunoSEQ multiplex PCR; TCRdb's copy keeps in-frame clones and lacks some. Among 150,000 to 200,000 clones listed, around three quarters were seen once. The sequencing input was PBMCs. These receptors all come from a woman aged 40 to 49 in good health and CMV-seronegative.

The chain recombines TRBV6-4 with TRBJ1-5; D might be TRBD1 (6 bases). Trimming took off 6 bases at V and 5 bases at J, with 26 bases between the two ends. This CDR3 contains 18 residues. In germline, CDR1 is MRHNA, CDR2 SNTAGT. The CDR3 coding sequence is TGTGCCAGCAGGGGGGCCCCACCAACAGGGAGCAGGTATCAGCCCCAGCATTTT. This encodes CASRGAPPTGSRYQPQHF.

The chain carries TRBV28 and TRBJ1-1, with TRBD1 matching over 7 bases. Unmatched junction bases numbered 4, after V lost 7 bases and J lost 2 bases. This CDR3 has 13 residues. Germline CDR1 MDHEN, CDR2 SYDVKM. CDR3 DNA: TGTGCCAGCACTCGACAGGGCAACACTGAAGCTTTCTTT. It specifies CASTRQGNTEAFF.

This chain links TRBV28 with TRBJ2-3, with D maybe TRBD1 (5 bases). This CDR3 is built from 21 residues. V was clipped by 0 bases and J by 1 base, with 26 bases between them. Germline CDR1 and CDR2: MDHEN and SYDVKM. CDR3 loop: CASSLWGYGSLGERGTDTQYF. CDR3 bases: TGTGCCAGCAGTTTATGGGGGTATGGGTCGCTAGGGGAAAGGGGCACAGATACGCAGTATTTT.

The chain is built from TRBV6-6 and TRBJ2-5, with 7 bases aligning to TRBD1. The CDR3 contains 13 residues. Trimming took 6 bases from V and 3 from J; bases not matched to a gene: 4. From germline, CDR1 is MNHNY and CDR2 SVGAGI (reference sequence). The CDR3 nucleotides are TGTGCCAGCAGGGGACAGTCCAAAGAGACCCAGTACTTC. Protein product: CASRGQSKETQYF.

This clone was picked up one time. V usage is TRBV6-6 and J usage is TRBJ2-1; D may be TRBD2 (5 bases). The CDR3 loop spans 14 amino acids. Trimming removed 8 bases at V and 7 bases at J, with 18 bases between. The V gene's germline CDR1 is MNHNY and CDR2 SVGAGI (reference sequence). The CDR3 loop is CASVRLYEGNEQFF. In DNA form, the CDR3 reads TGTGCCAGCGTACGACTATACGAAGGGAATGAGCAGTTCTTC.

The CDR3 DNA sequence: TGCGCCAGCCCCGCCTCGGAGAGACTCCCCTACAATGAGCAGTTCTTC. Encoded protein: CASPASERLPYNEQFF. The chain joins TRBV10-1 to TRBJ2-1; D unclear. V lost 8 bases, J lost 2 bases, and 19 bases lay in between. This CDR3 region has 16 residues. The germline CDR1 and CDR2 sequences are WNHNN and SYGVQD (reference sequence).

The CDR3 nucleotides read TGCGCCAGCTCCGCGACAGGGGACGGGGCCAACGTCCTGACTTTC. Protein product: CASSATGDGANVLTF. V gene TRBV5-1 combines with J gene TRBJ2-6, with TRBD1 matching 8 bases. The CDR3 is 15 amino acids. Germline CDR1 and CDR2: SGHRS and YFSETQ. Germline trimming cut 7 bases from V and 4 bases from J; bases unmatched to any gene: 7. The full variable domain, its missing parts supplied by reference TRBV5-1 and TRBJ2-6, is KAGVTQTPRYLIKTRGQQVTLSCSPISGHRSVSWYQQTPGQGLQFLFEYFSETQRNKGNFPGRFSGRQFSNSRSEMNVSTLELGDSALYLCASSATGDGANVLTFGAGSRLTVL.

V is TRBV23-1 and J is TRBJ2-7, with 8 positions matching TRBD2. TRBV23-1 is given ORF status, its function remaining uncertain. This CDR3 is 18 amino acids long. The V gene end was trimmed by 4 bases and the J gene end by 5 bases; junction bases not matched to a gene: 19. CDR3 sequence reads: CASSRELAASWGPDEQYF. CDR3 DNA: TGCGCCAGCAGTCGGGAACTAGCGGCGTCCTGGGGGCCCGACGAGCAGTACTTC.

This clone appeared a single time. V usage is TRBV7-8 and J usage is TRBJ2-1; unclear D gene. Germline values: CDR1 SGHVS, CDR2 FQNEAQ. The CDR3 totals 13 residues. V was shortened by 0 bases and J by 7 bases, with 7 bases between the two germline ends. The CDR3 is CASSLAAGNEQFF. The CDR3 bases are TGTGCCAGCAGCTTAGCTGCCGGGAATGAGCAGTTCTTC.

V and J are TRBV30 and TRBJ2-1; D not certain. The CDR3 is 17 residues long. Germline CDR1 reads GTSNPN; CDR2 reads SVGIG (reference sequence). V shed 0 bases and J shed 1 base, with 16 bases lying between them. The CDR3 loop reads CAWSVLLLSQSYNEQFF. The CDR3 DNA is TGTGCCTGGAGTGTATTGCTTCTTAGCCAATCCTACAATGAGCAGTTCTTC.

The V gene is TRBV7-6, the J gene TRBJ1-2; TRBD1 might be the D (5 bases). The CDR3 is 15 amino acids. V was clipped by 0 bases and J by 4 bases, with 12 bases between them. The germline CDR1 and CDR2 sequences are SGHVS and FNYEAQ. The CDR3 DNA is TGTGCCAGCAGCTTAGCGCGGGGGGGAGGCTATGGCTACACCTTC. Protein: CASSLARGGGYGYTF. The variable domain in full, completed from reference TRBV7-6 and TRBJ1-2, reads GAGVSQSPRYKVTKRGQDVALRCDPISGHVSLYWYRQALGQGPEFLTYFNYEAQQDKSGLPNDRFSAERPEGSISTLTIQRTEQRDSAMYRCASSLARGGGYGYTFGSGTRLTVV.

V is TRBV19 and J is TRBJ2-7; D is possibly TRBD1 (6 bases). Trimming cost V 4 bases and J 2 bases, with 15 bases left between them. The germline V gene encodes CDR1 LNHDA and CDR2 SQIVND (reference sequence). This CDR3 has 15 residues. The CDR3 is CASSREQGAPYEQYF. In DNA form, the CDR3 reads TGTGCCAGTAGTAGGGAACAGGGCGCGCCCTACGAGCAGTACTTC.

The J gene is TRBJ2-3, the V gene TRBV6-4; possibly TRBD2 for D (5 bases). CDR3 length: 13 residues. Trimming cost V 3 bases and J 9 bases, with 13 bases left between them. Germline assignment: CDR1 MRHNA and CDR2 SNTAGT. CDR3 sequence reads: CASSEEGGETQYF. The CDR3 coding sequence is TGTGCCAGCAGTGAGGAAGGTGGGGAGACGCAGTATTTT.

This sequence joins TRBV9 and TRBJ2-7, with TRBD2 identical over 12 bases. Looked up from germline, CDR1 is SGDLS and CDR2 is YYNGEE. With 3 bases clipped from V and 3 bases from J, the junction kept 1 base outside the gene matches. The length of the CDR3 is 14 residues. This CDR3 is CASSATSGSYEQYF. CDR3 nucleotides: TGTGCCAGCAGCGCGACTAGCGGGAGCTACGAGCAGTACTTC.

The chain uses TRBV6-4 and TRBJ2-1; 9 nucleotides agree with TRBD2. The germline CDR1 and CDR2 sequences are MRHNA and SNTAGT. Trimming removed 4 bases from V and 9 bases from J; junction bases left unmatched: 7. This CDR3 has 14 residues. The chain's CDR3 is CASSASGDFGEQFF. CDR3 DNA sequence: TGTGCCAGCAGTGCTAGCGGGGACTTCGGTGAGCAGTTCTTC.

The gene calls are TRBV14 and TRBJ1-1; 9 bases fit TRBD1. Germline trimming cut 4 bases from V and 5 bases from J; bases unmatched to any gene: 11. Per the germline V gene, CDR1 is SGHDN and CDR2 is FVKESK. This CDR3 is 16 amino acids long. CDR3 region: CASSRDWTGDGTEAFF. The DNA for the CDR3 is TGTGCCAGCAGCCGAGATTGGACAGGGGACGGAACTGAAGCTTTCTTT.

The chain couples TRBV6-5 to TRBJ2-7, with TRBD2 matching over 11 bases. Trimming took 4 bases from V and 3 from J; bases not matched to a gene: 5. The germline gives CDR1 MNHEY, CDR2 SVGAGI. There are 15 residues in the CDR3. The CDR3 DNA is TGTGCCAGCAGTTTCGCCGGGACTAGCGGCTACGAGCAGTACTTC. This translates into CASSFAGTSGYEQYF.

The chain joins TRBV29-1 to TRBJ2-7, with 7 nucleotides matching TRBD2. The germline CDR1 and CDR2 sequences are SQVTM and ANQGSEA. The CDR3 is made up of 14 amino acids. The V gene end was trimmed by 0 bases and the J gene end by 2 bases; junction bases not matched to a gene: 4. The CDR3 bases are TGCAGCGTTGAAGAATTTGGGGGGGCCTACGAGCAGTACTTC. Translating it yields CSVEEFGGAYEQYF.

V and J are TRBV19 and TRBJ1-3; tentative D call: TRBD1 (6 bases). Germline CDR1 LNHDA, CDR2 SQIVND (reference sequence). V was clipped by 6 bases and J by 0 bases, with 18 bases between them. The CDR3 is 17 residues long. The CDR3 loop is CASRFSGTRISGNTIYF. For the CDR3, the DNA is TGTGCCAGTAGATTTTCCGGGACAAGAATCTCTGGAAACACCATATATTTT.

The V gene is TRBV2, the J gene TRBJ1-5; D gene ambiguous. CDR1 is SNHLY and CDR2 is FYNNEI in the germline V gene. Trimming took 3 bases from V and 3 from J, leaving 12 bases between them. CDR3 length equals 15 residues. The CDR3 nucleotides read TGTGCCAGCAGTGAGGGAGGGAGTCCCAATCAGCCCCAGCATTTT. Translating gives CASSEGGSPNQPQHF.

About this clone itself: A junction end diverges from the germline sequence, so it may reflect a read error. The rearrangement links TRBV7-7 to TRBJ2-1, with 10 bases lining up with TRBD1. CDR1 SSHAT and CDR2 FNYEAQ come from the germline V gene (reference sequence). This CDR3 is built from 15 residues. The CDR3 here is CASSPDRGHYNEQFF. The CDR3 coding sequence is TGTGCTAGCAGCCCAGACAGGGGGCACTACAATGAGCAGTTCTTC. Variable domain in full (rest from reference TRBV7-7 and TRBJ2-1): GAGVSQSPRYKVTKRGQDVTLRCDPISSHATLYWYQQALGQGPEFLTYFNYEAQPDKSGLPSDRFSAERPEGSISTLTIQRTEQRDSAMYRCASSPDRGHYNEQFFGPGTRLTVL.

Turning to this clone: The sample contains more than one DNA sequence encoding this CDR3. The V call is TRBV7-9, the J call TRBJ2-5; D is perhaps TRBD2 (6 bases). The CDR3 runs to 14 residues. Germline V gene sequence: CDR1 SEHNR, CDR2 FQNEAQ (reference sequence). The V and J ends lost 3 bases and 5 bases respectively, with 13 bases between them. The CDR3 is CASSLGTGRETQYF. As DNA, the CDR3 is TGTGCCAGCAGCTTGGGGACGGGGAGGGAGACCCAGTACTTC.

CDR3 amino acids: CASSFRGHPQETQYF. The CDR3 DNA is TGTGCCAGCAGCTTTCGTGGGCACCCACAAGAGACCCAGTACTTC. J is TRBJ2-5 and V is TRBV7-8, with D hard to call. V was pared by 3 bases and J by 2 bases, with 13 bases between. The V gene's germline CDR1 is SGHVS and CDR2 FQNEAQ. This CDR3 comprises 15 residues.

V is TRBV13 and J is TRBJ2-5, with a tentative D call TRBD2 (6 bases). Germline V gene sequence: CDR1 PRHDT, CDR2 FYEKMQ (reference sequence). V dropped 2 bases and J dropped 4 bases, with 11 bases sitting between them. This CDR3 region has 14 residues. The CDR3 is CASSLREDTETQYF. The CDR3 nucleotides are TGTGCCAGCAGCTTAAGGGAGGACACAGAGACCCAGTACTTC. Variable domain in full (rest from reference TRBV13 and TRBJ2-5): AAGVIQSPRHLIKEKRETATLKCYPIPRHDTVYWYQQGPGQDPQFLISFYEKMQSDKGSIPDRFSAQQFSDYHSELNMSSLELGDSALYFCASSLREDTETQYFGPGTRLLVL.

The V call is TRBV30, the J call TRBJ1-4; D is unclear. The CDR3 has 13 residues. The V gene's germline CDR1 is GTSNPN and CDR2 SVGIG (reference sequence). Trimming left V 3 bases short and J 7 bases short, with 12 bases between. In DNA, the CDR3 is TGTGCCTGGAGGTTCCCTCCAGTTGAAAAACTGTTTTTT. Amino acid sequence: CAWRFPPVEKLFF.

This clone showed up just a few times. V is TRBV6-6 and J is TRBJ1-5; D remains ambiguous. Germline values: CDR1 MNHNY, CDR2 SVGAGI (reference sequence). Trimming pared 4 bases from V and 5 bases from J, leaving 6 bases between. CDR3 length: 12 amino acids. CDR3 loop: CASSSPDQPQHF. The CDR3, as DNA: TGTGCCAGCAGTTCCCCGGATCAGCCCCAGCATTTT.

This clone is classed as medium-sized. The chain links TRBV6-5 to TRBJ1-1; TRBD1 matches at 10 bases. V dropped 1 base and J dropped 5; count of bases not matched to a gene: 7. Germline V lookup: CDR1 MNHEY, CDR2 SVGAGI. This CDR3 region has 16 residues. This CDR3 is CASSYFSPGQGTEAFF. The CDR3 DNA is TGTGCCAGCAGTTACTTCTCACCGGGACAGGGGACTGAAGCTTTCTTT.